These 9 T cell receptor beta chains were all obtained from the same sample, sequenced in a study of blood T cell repertoires in COVID-19. Here immunoSEQ multiplex PCR was the method, and the copy in TCRdb shows in-frame clones only, minus some. The sample gives 250,000 to 400,000 clones, roughly nine tenths of which show up once; roughly 2.9% is in the top ten. Sequenced: peripheral blood. These receptors were collected from a woman younger than 45 with COVID-19, enrolled during active disease.

This chain links TRBV27 with TRBJ1-5, with D unclear. The CDR3 extends over 15 amino acids. Germline CDR1 MNHEY, CDR2 SMNVEV (reference sequence). The germline V and J ends were trimmed by 3 bases and 2 bases, with 11 bases remaining between them. CDR3 in amino acids: CASSFGGFGNQPQHF. The CDR3 DNA sequence: TGTGCCAGCAGTTTTGGAGGGTTTGGCAATCAGCCCCAGCATTTT.

This clone has only one observation. J is TRBJ1-1 and V is TRBV6-4; 8 bases agree with TRBD1. This CDR3 has 13 residues. V lost 3 bases to trimming and J lost 3 bases; unmatched junction nucleotides: 0. CDR1 is MRHNA, CDR2 SNTAGT, per germline. The CDR3 reads CASSEDRDTEAFF. CDR3 bases: TGTGCCAGCAGTGAGGACAGGGACACTGAAGCTTTCTTT.

This clone appeared a single time. The rearrangement links TRBV28 to TRBJ2-7, with D unclear. CDR1 and CDR2 from the germline V gene are MDHEN and SYDVKM. The V gene lost 3 bases and the J gene lost 0 bases, with 15 bases spanning the gap. This CDR3 is built from 16 residues. The CDR3 sequence is CASSLISRYYSYEQYF. As DNA, the CDR3 is TGTGCCAGCAGTTTGATCTCGAGGTATTACTCCTACGAGCAGTACTTC.

This clone was seen only a few times. The chain carries TRBV7-9 and TRBJ2-3; D perhaps matches TRBD2 (6 bases). The V end lost 1 base, the J end lost 2 bases, and 10 bases lay between the germline ends. Per the germline V gene, CDR1 is SEHNR and CDR2 is FQNEAQ (reference sequence). This CDR3 contains 15 residues. In nucleotides, the CDR3 is TGTGCCAGCAGCTTAGGGGCGGGACTCACAGATACGCAGTATTTT. Encoded protein: CASSLGAGLTDTQYF.

The chain is built from TRBV5-1 and TRBJ1-2; 9 nucleotides match TRBD1. Per the germline V gene, CDR1 is SGHRS and CDR2 is YFSETQ. The CDR3 runs 15 residues. Trimming at V came to 3 bases and at J to 7 bases, leaving 10 bases not matched to a gene. CDR3 protein: CASSSNPGQGGGYTF. For the CDR3, the DNA is TGCGCCAGCAGCTCTAATCCGGGACAGGGAGGTGGCTACACCTTC. Combining the CDR3 with reference TRBV5-1 and TRBJ1-2 gives the whole variable domain KAGVTQTPRYLIKTRGQQVTLSCSPISGHRSVSWYQQTPGQGLQFLFEYFSETQRNKGNFPGRFSGRQFSNSRSEMNVSTLELGDSALYLCASSSNPGQGGGYTFGSGTRLTVV.

The chain joins TRBV3-1 (or the pseudogene TRBV3-2) to TRBJ2-5; 11 bases are shared with TRBD2. The germline V gene encodes CDR1 LGHDT and CDR2 YNNKEL (reference sequence). CDR3 length equals 16 residues. The J segment lost 1 base and the V segment lost 4 bases, leaving 5 bases of the junction unmatched. CDR3 nucleotides: TGTGCCAGCAGCCGGGCCGGGACTAGCGGCCAAGAGACCCAGTACTTC. This codes for CASSRAGTSGQETQYF.

This CDR3 is CASSSTGTAFYEQYF. For the CDR3, the DNA is TGTGCCAGCAGCTCCACCGGGACAGCCTTTTACGAGCAGTACTTC. The chain is built from TRBV7-6 and TRBJ2-7; 7 bases line up with TRBD1. The CDR3 has 15 amino acids. V lost 4 bases, J lost 4 bases, and 10 bases stayed unmatched. Germline V gene sequence: CDR1 SGHVS, CDR2 FNYEAQ.

The CDR3 sequence: CASSEAGTSGRSYEQYF. The CDR3, as DNA: TGTGCCAGCAGTGAAGCGGGGACTAGCGGGAGATCTTACGAGCAGTACTTC. The rearrangement uses TRBV6-1 and TRBJ2-7; TRBD2 aligns across 14 bases. CDR1 MNHNS and CDR2 SASEGT come from the germline V gene. The CDR3 contains 17 residues. V was clipped by 0 bases and J by 4 bases; unmatched bases: 5.

This clone is a singleton in its sample. CDR3 sequence (DNA): TGTGCCAGCAGCCAAGTTTCTAGCGGGAGGAGGAATGAGCAGTTCTTC. Its protein product is CASSQVSSGRRNEQFF. The chain employs TRBV3-1 (or the pseudogene TRBV3-2) and TRBJ2-1, with TRBD2 matching over 11 bases. The CDR3 has 16 residues. Trimming cost V 1 base and J 7 bases; bases outside gene matches: 6. Germline CDR1 LGHDT, CDR2 YNNKEL (reference sequence).